This T cell receptor (beta chain) stems from a study of OX40 agonist ivuxolimab in advanced cancers. As for the study in general: Ivuxolimab doses were 0.01, 0.1, 0.3, 1.5, 3 or 10 mg/kg every 2 weeks. Three patients, one with hepatocellular carcinoma and two with cutaneous melanoma, responded partially. Eligibility rules accepted prior anti-PD-1, anti-PD-L1 or anti-CTLA-4 therapy, and under 45% had some. Study-level results: No determination was made of the antigen specificity of the expanded peripheral T cells.

V was pared by 5 bases and J by 4 bases, with 5 bases of the junction left unmatched. The CDR3 sequence is 15 residues long. Germline V gene sequence: CDR1 SGHTA, CDR2 FQGTGA. Concerning this clone itself: Its cognate antigen is unknown.

The method was immunoSEQ multiplex PCR; TCRdb's version includes in-frame clones alone and lacks a portion of them. This sample yields 50,000 to 80,000 clones, of which about 85% are seen a single time; 3% belongs to the top ten. This specimen consisted of CD4+ or CD8+ T cells sorted from blood, obtained in a trial of the OX40 agonist ivuxolimab. This clonotype originated in an adult with an advanced solid tumor such as melanoma, head and neck, liver or kidney cancer. The chain employs TRBV7-3 and TRBJ2-2; TRBD2 agrees at 9 bases. CDR3 nucleotide sequence: TGTGCCAGCAGCCCCGGACTAGCGAGCACCGGGGAGCTGTTTTTT. Amino acid sequence: CASSPGLASTGELFF.